Listed below are T cell receptor beta chains from one sample, sequenced in a study of T cells in Graves' hyperthyroidism and ophthalmopathy. TCRdb recomputed calls from the multiplex PCR reads with MiXCR, one row per CDR3 protein. The data hold 600,000 to 650,000 distinct CDR3 sequences, with about 17% observed a single time. Material for sequencing was blood. Source of these receptors: a young woman with Graves' hyperthyroidism. Each CDR3 is given with its conserved first and last residue. The D gene is left open where the match is weak. A clone size is listed for some rows: how often the clone was seen (once, few, many), or a class if it is expanded.

V gene: TRBV16; J gene: TRBJ1-5; clone size: -; D gene: -; CDR3 protein: CASSRPRQFSNQPQHF; CDR3 DNA: TGTGCCAGCAGCCGCCCTCGACAGTTTAGCAATCAGCCCCAGCATTTT
V gene: TRBV20-1; J gene: TRBJ2-7; clone size: -; D gene: -; CDR3 protein: CSATSRRGSYEQYF; CDR3 DNA: TGCAGTGCTACCTCCCGCAGGGGATCCTACGAGCAGTACTTC
V gene: TRBV30; J gene: TRBJ1-1; clone size: many; D gene: -; CDR3 protein: CAWSAYQGLDTEAFF; CDR3 DNA: TGTGCCTGGAGTGCTTATCAGGGTTTGGACACTGAAGCTTTCTTT
V gene: TRBV2; J gene: TRBJ2-7; clone size: many; D gene: -; CDR3 protein: CAQLGTEGYEQYF; CDR3 DNA: TGTGCCCAGCTCGGGACCGAGGGATACGAGCAGTACTTC
V gene: TRBV28; J gene: TRBJ2-5; clone size: -; D gene: TRBD2; CDR3 protein: CASSLRTSGSGTQYF; CDR3 DNA: TGTGCCAGCAGTTTACGGACTAGCGGGAGCGGGACCCAGTACTTC
V gene: TRBV6-1; J gene: TRBJ2-3; clone size: -; D gene: -; CDR3 protein: CASSKRTATDTQYF; CDR3 DNA: TGTGCCAGCAGTAAGCGGACCGCAACAGATACGCAGTATTTT
V gene: TRBV20-1; J gene: TRBJ2-5; clone size: few; D gene: -; CDR3 protein: CSAVLRSETQYF; CDR3 DNA: TGCAGTGCGGTCCTAAGGAGTGAGACCCAGTACTTC
V gene: TRBV20-1; J gene: TRBJ2-7; clone size: -; D gene: -; CDR3 protein: CSAAGAQYF; CDR3 DNA: TGCAGTGCTGCGGGCGCGCAGTACTTC
V gene: TRBV30; J gene: TRBJ1-1; clone size: many; D gene: -; CDR3 protein: CAWSVLSEAFF; CDR3 DNA: TGTGCCTGGAGTGTACTCTCTGAAGCTTTCTTT
V gene: TRBV5-8; J gene: TRBJ1-1; clone size: -; D gene: -; CDR3 protein: CASTSKGGTEAFF; CDR3 DNA: TGTGCCAGCACGTCGAAAGGGGGGACTGAAGCTTTCTTT
V gene: TRBV5-6; J gene: TRBJ1-1; clone size: many; D gene: -; CDR3 protein: CASSRGIGNTEAFF; CDR3 DNA: TGTGCCAGCAGCCGGGGAATCGGAAACACTGAAGCTTTCTTT